This T cell receptor beta chain was obtained from a study of blood T cell repertoires in COVID-19. Study-level background: Whether acute or convalescent, the COVID-19 samples came from the United States, Italy and Spain. PBMCs, B-cell-depleted T cells, or T cells provided the cDNA or gDNA that made up the material.

Original data processing: Reference gene primer amplification gave nucleated cell count estimates. Assay: immunoSEQ multiplex PCR; the TCRdb copy retains only in-frame clones and omits some. V and J calls and clone size are copied from that table; D and trimming were computed from the DNA. Of 350,000 to 450,000 clones listed, around 85% are singletons. Trimming removed 5 bases from V and 3 bases from J, with 15 bases in between. Germline V CDR1 and CDR2: MDHEN, SYDVKM. This CDR3 is built from 15 residues. The V call is TRBV28, the J call TRBJ2-3; D perhaps matches TRBD2 (5 bases). The sequencing input was peripheral blood. This clonotype was sampled from a woman aged 18 to 35 with acute or convalescent COVID-19. The CDR3 protein is CASSPGPGITDTQYF. CDR3 DNA sequence: TGTGCCAGCAGTCCTGGACCGGGGATAACAGATACGCAGTATTTT.